The rows below give T cell receptor beta chains drawn from one sample of a study of blood T cell repertoires in COVID-19. Assay used: immunoSEQ multiplex PCR; TCRdb lists only in-frame clones, some missing. The sample lists about 180,000 clones, roughly 89% seen once, with under 3% in the top ten. The specimen was PBMCs or T cells enriched from blood (not recorded which). These receptors all come from a woman aged 40-49 years with acute COVID-19. Both conserved end residues are part of each CDR3. D genes are given only for firm matches. Size values are once, few and many counts, or a class for expanded clones, and some rows have none.

clone size: .; D gene: TRBD1; V gene: TRBV4-2; J gene: TRBJ2-3; CDR3 protein: CASSQMTGDRTTDTQYF; CDR3 DNA: TGTGCCAGCAGCCAAATGACGGGGGACAGGACCACAGATACGCAGTATTTT
clone size: .; D gene: .; V gene: TRBV7-2; J gene: TRBJ1-2; CDR3 protein: CASSLAEVYGYTF; CDR3 DNA: TGTGCCAGCAGCTTAGCGGAGGTTTATGGCTACACCTTC
clone size: .; D gene: TRBD1; V gene: TRBV6-5; J gene: TRBJ2-7; CDR3 protein: CASSTTGDEQYF; CDR3 DNA: TGTGCCAGCAGTACAACAGGGGACGAGCAGTACTTC
clone size: .; D gene: TRBD1; V gene: TRBV5-1; J gene: TRBJ2-5; CDR3 protein: CASSDRDRRQETQYF; CDR3 DNA: TGCGCCAGCAGCGACCGGGACAGACGCCAAGAGACCCAGTACTTC
clone size: .; D gene: .; V gene: TRBV19; J gene: TRBJ1-3; CDR3 protein: CASSWTAGNTIYF; CDR3 DNA: TGTGCCAGTAGTTGGACAGCCGGAAACACCATATATTTT
clone size: .; D gene: TRBD2; V gene: TRBV9; J gene: TRBJ2-1; CDR3 protein: CASSVVGGRDEQFF; CDR3 DNA: TGTGCCAGCAGCGTAGTGGGGGGGAGAGATGAGCAGTTCTTC
clone size: .; D gene: TRBD1; V gene: TRBV6-5; J gene: TRBJ2-7; CDR3 protein: CASSYSPGTVSYEQYF; CDR3 DNA: TGTGCCAGCAGTTACTCCCCCGGGACAGTCTCCTACGAGCAGTACTTC
clone size: .; D gene: .; V gene: TRBV4-1; J gene: TRBJ2-2; CDR3 protein: CASSQDSANTGELFF; CDR3 DNA: TGCGCCAGCAGCCAAGATTCGGCGAACACCGGGGAGCTGTTTTTT
clone size: .; D gene: .; V gene: TRBV19; J gene: TRBJ2-7; CDR3 protein: CASRAQGGTSSYEQYF; CDR3 DNA: TGTGCCAGTAGAGCCCAAGGTGGGACAAGTTCCTACGAGCAGTACTTC
clone size: .; D gene: TRBD2; V gene: TRBV7-6; J gene: TRBJ2-1; CDR3 protein: CASSSQGSGSNTWGDEQFF; CDR3 DNA: TGTGCCAGCAGCTCCCAGGGTAGCGGGAGCAATACATGGGGCGATGAGCAGTTCTTC
clone size: .; D gene: TRBD1; V gene: TRBV10-3; J gene: TRBJ2-5; CDR3 protein: CAISEQGLETQYF; CDR3 DNA: TGTGCCATCAGTGAACAGGGGTTGGAGACCCAGTACTTC
clone size: .; D gene: .; V gene: TRBV15; J gene: TRBJ2-6; CDR3 protein: CATTTTGRGGANVLTF; CDR3 DNA: TGTGCCACCACTACGACAGGGCGGGGTGGGGCCAACGTCCTGACTTTC
clone size: .; D gene: .; V gene: TRBV4-1; J gene: TRBJ1-1; CDR3 protein: CASSQWAGMGTEAFF; CDR3 DNA: TGCGCCAGCAGCCAATGGGCAGGGATGGGTACTGAAGCTTTCTTT
clone size: .; D gene: .; V gene: TRBV3-1/TRBV3-2; J gene: TRBJ2-1; CDR3 protein: CASSQGGESNEQFF; CDR3 DNA: TGTGCCAGCAGCCAAGGGGGCGAGTCCAATGAGCAGTTCTTC
clone size: .; D gene: TRBD2; V gene: TRBV5-1; J gene: TRBJ2-7; CDR3 protein: CASSRGDTYEQYF; CDR3 DNA: TGCGCCAGCAGCCGGGGGGATACCTACGAGCAGTACTTC
clone size: .; D gene: TRBD1; V gene: TRBV30; J gene: TRBJ1-2; CDR3 protein: CAWSVRQGGYGYTF; CDR3 DNA: TGTGCCTGGAGTGTACGACAGGGCGGCTATGGCTACACCTTC
clone size: .; D gene: TRBD2; V gene: TRBV5-1; J gene: TRBJ2-7; CDR3 protein: CASSLERGSYEQYF; CDR3 DNA: TGCGCCAGCAGCTTGGAGCGGGGTTCCTACGAGCAGTACTTC
clone size: few; D gene: TRBD2; V gene: TRBV7-9; J gene: TRBJ2-3; CDR3 protein: CASSLRTSGSGDTQYF; CDR3 DNA: TGTGCCAGCAGCCTCCGGACTAGCGGGAGTGGAGATACGCAGTATTTT
clone size: few; D gene: .; V gene: TRBV6-2/TRBV6-3; J gene: TRBJ2-7; CDR3 protein: CASSYSGGRISYEQYF; CDR3 DNA: TGTGCCAGCAGTTACTCGGGAGGCAGAATTTCCTACGAGCAGTACTTC
clone size: once; D gene: TRBD2; V gene: TRBV11-3; J gene: TRBJ2-5; CDR3 protein: CASSHRGAGEETQYF; CDR3 DNA: TGTGCCAGCAGCCACCGAGGGGCGGGAGAAGAGACCCAGTACTTC
clone size: few; D gene: TRBD1; V gene: TRBV11-2; J gene: TRBJ2-1; CDR3 protein: CASSLETGNHNEQFF; CDR3 DNA: TGTGCCAGCAGCTTAGAGACAGGGAACCACAATGAGCAGTTCTTC
clone size: .; D gene: TRBD2; V gene: TRBV2; J gene: TRBJ2-3; CDR3 protein: CASDERGGGAGDTQYF; CDR3 DNA: TGTGCCAGCGACGAAAGAGGCGGGGGGGCCGGAGATACGCAGTATTTT
clone size: once; D gene: .; V gene: TRBV30; J gene: TRBJ2-5; CDR3 protein: CATIRQGPRQETQYF; CDR3 DNA: TGTGCCACCATTCGGCAGGGGCCTAGACAAGAGACCCAGTACTTC
clone size: .; D gene: TRBD1; V gene: TRBV5-4; J gene: TRBJ1-2; CDR3 protein: CASSRGQRYGYTF; CDR3 DNA: TGTGCCAGCAGCCGGGGACAGCGCTATGGCTACACCTTC
clone size: .; D gene: .; V gene: TRBV28; J gene: TRBJ1-2; CDR3 protein: CASSSSGAYGYTF; CDR3 DNA: TGTGCCAGCAGTTCATCAGGCGCATATGGCTACACCTTC
clone size: .; D gene: .; V gene: TRBV28; J gene: TRBJ1-4; CDR3 protein: CASSKQSRDEKLFF; CDR3 DNA: TGTGCCAGCAGCAAACAGAGCCGCGATGAAAAACTGTTTTTT
clone size: .; D gene: .; V gene: TRBV7-9; J gene: TRBJ1-2; CDR3 protein: CASSLSVAGYTF; CDR3 DNA: TGTGCCAGCAGCTTAAGCGTGGCCGGCTACACCTTC
clone size: .; D gene: .; V gene: TRBV3-1/TRBV3-2; J gene: TRBJ2-7; CDR3 protein: CASSQVDRHSYEQYF; CDR3 DNA: TGTGCCAGCAGCCAAGTGGATAGACACTCTTACGAGCAGTACTTC
clone size: once; D gene: TRBD1; V gene: TRBV18; J gene: TRBJ1-1; CDR3 protein: CASSTRTGGAETEAFF; CDR3 DNA: TGTGCCAGCTCAACCCGGACAGGGGGCGCAGAAACTGAAGCTTTCTTT
clone size: .; D gene: TRBD1; V gene: TRBV9; J gene: TRBJ1-6; CDR3 protein: CASSAEGARNSPLHF; CDR3 DNA: TGTGCCAGCAGCGCCGAGGGGGCGCGAAATTCACCCCTCCACTTT
clone size: once; D gene: TRBD2; V gene: TRBV2; J gene: TRBJ2-7; CDR3 protein: CASSVLAGGNEQYF; CDR3 DNA: TGTGCCAGCAGTGTACTCGCGGGAGGGAACGAGCAGTACTTC
clone size: .; D gene: TRBD1; V gene: TRBV11-2; J gene: TRBJ2-5; CDR3 protein: CASRPALDRGPGETQYF; CDR3 DNA: TGTGCCAGCAGACCCGCCCTGGACAGGGGGCCTGGGGAGACCCAGTACTTC
clone size: .; D gene: .; V gene: TRBV6-5; J gene: TRBJ2-2; CDR3 protein: CASRQQEGGTGELFF; CDR3 DNA: TGTGCCAGCAGACAACAAGAAGGGGGCACCGGGGAGCTGTTTTTT